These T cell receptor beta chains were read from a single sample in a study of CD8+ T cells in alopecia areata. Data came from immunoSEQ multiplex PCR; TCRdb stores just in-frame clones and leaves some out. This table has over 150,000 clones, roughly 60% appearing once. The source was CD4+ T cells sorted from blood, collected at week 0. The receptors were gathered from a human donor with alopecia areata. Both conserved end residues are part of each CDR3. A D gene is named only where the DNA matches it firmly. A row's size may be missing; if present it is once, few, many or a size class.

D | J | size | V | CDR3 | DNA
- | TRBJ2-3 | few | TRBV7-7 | CASSPRWADTQYF | TGTGCCAGCAGCCCTCGGTGGGCAGATACGCAGTATTTT
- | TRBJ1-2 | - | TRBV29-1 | CSVWGGYGYTF | TGCAGCGTTTGGGGTGGCTATGGCTACACCTTC
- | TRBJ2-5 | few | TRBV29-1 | CSVDRNSQETQYF | TGCAGCGTTGACCGGAATTCCCAAGAGACCCAGTACTTC
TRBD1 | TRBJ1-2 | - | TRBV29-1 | CSADRGINYGYTF | TGCAGCGCCGACAGGGGGATAAACTATGGCTACACCTTC
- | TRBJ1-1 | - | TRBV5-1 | CASSLMGRVDTEAFF | TGCGCCAGCAGCTTGATGGGCAGGGTAGACACTGAAGCTTTCTTT
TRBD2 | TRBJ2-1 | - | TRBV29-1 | CSVTSGGNEQFF | TGCAGCGTTACTAGCGGGGGAAATGAGCAGTTCTTC
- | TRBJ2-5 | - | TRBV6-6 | CASSYSAETQYF | TGTGCCAGCAGTTACTCGGCCGAGACCCAGTACTTC
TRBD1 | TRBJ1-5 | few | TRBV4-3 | CASSQETGGDQPQHF | TGCGCCAGCAGCCAAGAGACAGGGGGAGATCAGCCCCAGCATTTT
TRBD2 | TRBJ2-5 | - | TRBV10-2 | CASREGTSGAYWTQYF | TGCGCCAGCAGAGAGGGGACTAGCGGGGCCTATTGGACCCAGTACTTC
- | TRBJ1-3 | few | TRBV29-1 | CSAISGNTIYF | TGCAGCGCCATATCTGGAAACACCATATATTTT
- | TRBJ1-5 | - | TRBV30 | CAWTQGTQNQPQHF | TGTGCCTGGACCCAGGGGACCCAAAATCAGCCCCAGCATTTT
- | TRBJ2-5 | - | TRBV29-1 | CRSVGGETQYF | TGCAGATCTGTGGGGGGAGAGACCCAGTACTTC
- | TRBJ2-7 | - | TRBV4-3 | CASSQEGRGPYEQYF | TGCGCCAGCAGCCAAGAGGGGCGGGGGCCCTACGAGCAGTACTTC
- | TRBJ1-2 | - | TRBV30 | CAWSQTAGYTF | TGTGCCTGGAGCCAGACGGCGGGCTACACCTTC
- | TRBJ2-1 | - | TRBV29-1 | CSVGGSYEQFF | TGCAGCGTTGGAGGATCCTATGAGCAGTTCTTC
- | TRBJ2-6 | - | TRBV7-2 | CASSLAWAASGANVLTF | TGTGCCAGCAGCTTAGCGTGGGCCGCCTCTGGGGCCAACGTCCTGACTTTC
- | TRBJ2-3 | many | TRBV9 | CASSVGVDTQYF | TGTGCCAGCAGCGTAGGGGTAGATACGCAGTATTTT
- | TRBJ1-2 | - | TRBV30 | CAWTRTAYYGYTF | TGTGCCTGGACCCGGACAGCCTACTATGGCTACACCTTC
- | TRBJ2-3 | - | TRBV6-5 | CASSYSLASDTQYF | TGTGCCAGCAGTTACTCGCTAGCTTCAGATACGCAGTATTTT
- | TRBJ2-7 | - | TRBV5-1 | CASRETRDHEQYF | TGCGCCAGCAGAGAGACTAGGGACCACGAGCAGTACTTC
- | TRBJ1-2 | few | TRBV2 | CASSAGGERYGYTF | TGTGCCAGCAGTGCCGGGGGCGAGAGGTATGGCTACACCTTC
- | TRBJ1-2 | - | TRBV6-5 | CASRLQENYGYTF | TGTGCCAGCAGATTACAGGAGAACTATGGCTACACCTTC
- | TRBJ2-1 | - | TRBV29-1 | CSLRTDLSYNEQFF | TGCAGCTTACGGACAGATCTCTCCTACAATGAGCAGTTCTTC
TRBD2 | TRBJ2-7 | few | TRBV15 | CATSLGLAATYEQYF | TGTGCCACCAGCTTGGGACTAGCGGCAACATACGAGCAGTACTTC
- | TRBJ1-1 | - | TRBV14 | CASSQWLNTEAFF | TGTGCCAGCAGCCAATGGTTGAACACTGAAGCTTTCTTT
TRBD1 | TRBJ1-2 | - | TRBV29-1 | CSVTTGTGNYGYTF | TGCAGCGTAACCACCGGGACAGGGAACTATGGCTACACCTTC
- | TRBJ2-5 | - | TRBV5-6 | CASSLMRQETQYF | TGTGCCAGCAGCTTAATGCGCCAAGAGACCCAGTACTTC
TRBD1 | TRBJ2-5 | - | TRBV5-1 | CASSAGTGVLRETQYF | TGCGCCAGCAGCGCGGGGACAGGGGTGTTGAGAGAGACCCAGTACTTC
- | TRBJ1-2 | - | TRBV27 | CASSLIGKEGGYTF | TGTGCCAGCAGTTTAATAGGCAAGGAAGGGGGCTACACCTTC
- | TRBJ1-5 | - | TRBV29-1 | CSVGGNQPQHF | TGCAGCGTTGGAGGGAATCAGCCCCAGCATTTT
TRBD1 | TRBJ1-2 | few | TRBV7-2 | CASSLGGQGAARGYTF | TGTGCCAGCAGCTTAGGCGGACAGGGGGCTGCTCGGGGCTACACCTTC
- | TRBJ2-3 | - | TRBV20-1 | CSARDLATQYF | TGCAGTGCTAGAGATCTAGCCACGCAGTATTTT
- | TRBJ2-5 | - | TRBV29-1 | CSVGVGETQYF | TGCAGCGTTGGTGTGGGGGAGACCCAGTACTTC
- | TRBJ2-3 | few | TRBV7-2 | CASSILRRADTQYF | TGTGCCAGCAGCATACTGCGAAGGGCCGATACGCAGTATTTT
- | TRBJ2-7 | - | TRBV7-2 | CASSADSLSYEQYF | TGTGCCAGCAGCGCGGACAGCCTCAGCTACGAGCAGTACTTC
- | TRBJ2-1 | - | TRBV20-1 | CSASKHNEQFF | TGCAGTGCTAGCAAGCACAATGAGCAGTTCTTC
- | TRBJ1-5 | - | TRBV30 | CAWRGSSNQPQHF | TGTGCCTGGCGGGGCAGTAGCAATCAGCCCCAGCATTTT
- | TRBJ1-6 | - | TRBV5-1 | CASSRWRDGQTNSPLHF | TGCGCCAGCAGTCGCTGGCGGGACGGACAGACGAATTCACCCCTCCACTTT
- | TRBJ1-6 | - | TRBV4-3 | CASSQDPTTDYNSPLHF | TGCGCCAGCAGCCAAGATCCGACCACAGACTATAATTCACCCCTCCACTTT
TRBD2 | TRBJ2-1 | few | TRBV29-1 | CSVGPGLDDNEQFF | TGCAGCGTTGGCCCCGGACTAGACGACAATGAGCAGTTCTTC
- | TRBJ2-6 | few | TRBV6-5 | CASSTGSSGANVLTF | TGTGCCAGCAGTACAGGGTCCTCTGGGGCCAACGTCCTGACTTTC
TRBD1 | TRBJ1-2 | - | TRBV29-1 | CSVDGGTGIGYTF | TGCAGCGTTGATGGCGGGACAGGGATTGGCTACACCTTC
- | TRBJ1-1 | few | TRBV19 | CAVVFWNTEAFF | TGTGCCGTGGTATTTTGGAACACTGAAGCTTTCTTT
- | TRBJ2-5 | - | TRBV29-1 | CSVWGQQETQYF | TGCAGCGTTTGGGGCCAACAAGAGACCCAGTACTTC
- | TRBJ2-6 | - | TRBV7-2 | CASSLLRLSGANVLTF | TGTGCCAGCAGCCTCCTTCGGCTCTCTGGGGCCAACGTCCTGACTTTC
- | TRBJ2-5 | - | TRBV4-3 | CASSQVLGYQETQYF | TGCGCCAGCAGCCAAGTTCTGGGGTACCAAGAGACCCAGTACTTC
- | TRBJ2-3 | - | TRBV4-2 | CASSQAGMGTDTQYF | TGTGCCAGCAGCCAAGCGGGTATGGGCACAGATACGCAGTATTTT
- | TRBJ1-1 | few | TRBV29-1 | CSALPPGRTEAFF | TGCAGCGCCCTGCCGCCGGGCCGCACTGAAGCTTTCTTT
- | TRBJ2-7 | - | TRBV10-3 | CAITDGSEQYF | TGTGCCATCACCGACGGGTCCGAGCAGTACTTC
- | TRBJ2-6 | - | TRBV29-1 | CSVSSGANVLTF | TGCAGCGTCAGCTCTGGGGCCAACGTCCTGACTTTC
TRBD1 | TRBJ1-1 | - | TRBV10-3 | CAINGQGPLNSNTEAFF | TGTGCCATCAACGGACAGGGGCCACTAAATTCTAACACTGAAGCTTTCTTT